This record covers a single TCR beta chain. Its antigen is unidentified. TCRdb keeps only in-frame clones here, not all; method: immunoSEQ multiplex PCR. The sample has about 270,000 clones, about 94% seen once. From germline, CDR1 is LGHDT and CDR2 YNNKEL (reference sequence). The length of the CDR3 is 13 residues. Trimming left V 0 bases short and J 8 bases short, with 10 bases between. These data belong to a study of T cell responses to AZD1222 COVID-19 vaccine. Study outcomes and limitations: Among those given AZD1222, only five to seven were seropositive at baseline. Reportedly, close to half of spike-specific TCRs are directed against unmutated variant regions. Spike was spanned by vaccine-associated CD4 TCRs, with dominance at 160-218 and 743-854.

Pooled in the analysis were second doses at about 4 or about 12 weeks. The rearrangement uses TRBV3-1 (or the pseudogene TRBV3-2) and TRBJ1-1; no firm D call. The specimen was peripheral blood, collected 28 days after the second AZD1222 dose. The clonotype was recovered from an adult who received the AZD1222 COVID-19 vaccine. CDR3 sequence: CASSQDPSGEAFF. The CDR3 DNA reads TGTGCCAGCAGCCAAGATCCGAGTGGGGAAGCTTTCTTT.